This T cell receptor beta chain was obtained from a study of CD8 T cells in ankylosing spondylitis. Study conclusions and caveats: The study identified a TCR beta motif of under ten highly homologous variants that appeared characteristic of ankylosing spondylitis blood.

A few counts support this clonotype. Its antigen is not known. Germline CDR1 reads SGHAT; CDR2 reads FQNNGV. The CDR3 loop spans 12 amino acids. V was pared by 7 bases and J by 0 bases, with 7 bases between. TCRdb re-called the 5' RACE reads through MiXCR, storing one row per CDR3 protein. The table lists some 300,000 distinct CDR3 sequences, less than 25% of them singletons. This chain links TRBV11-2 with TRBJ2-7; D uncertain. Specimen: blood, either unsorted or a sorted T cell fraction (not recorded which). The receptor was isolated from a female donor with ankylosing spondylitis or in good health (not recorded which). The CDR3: CASTHSSYEQYF. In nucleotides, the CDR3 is TGTGCCAGCACGCATAGCTCCTACGAGCAGTACTTC.